Listed below are T cell receptor beta chains from one sample, sequenced in a study of patients and donors after allogeneic stem cell transplantation. TCRdb passed the RT-PCR reads through MiXCR, listing each CDR3 protein once. This sample yields some 960,000 distinct CDR3 sequences, of which roughly 17% are seen a single time; about 6% belongs to the top ten. Sequenced sample: blood, either unsorted or a sorted T cell fraction (not recorded which). All receptors come from a human donor who was either an allogeneic HSCT recipient or a stem cell or donor lymphocyte infusion donor (not recorded which). It is not recorded whose cells these are; they may come from a transplant donor. CDR3s include the opening cysteine and the closing phenylalanine or tryptophan. The order of the fields is V gene, CDR3 length, J gene, D gene, clone size, CDR3 protein, CDR3 DNA. The D gene is left open where the match is weak. The size entry is marked missing in some rows and otherwise reads once, few, many or a size class.

v_call: TRBV4-2; cdr3_length: 18; j_call: TRBJ2-1; d_call: TRBD2; clone_size: .; cdr3_aa: CASSQFDLAGGPYNEQFF; cdr3_nt: TGTGCCAGCAGCCAATTCGATCTAGCGGGGGGACCCTACAATGAGCAGTTCTTC
v_call: TRBV19; cdr3_length: 13; j_call: TRBJ1-1; d_call: .; clone_size: .; cdr3_aa: CATKRGANTEAFF; cdr3_nt: TGTGCCACTAAAAGGGGCGCGAACACTGAAGCTTTCTTT
v_call: TRBV27; cdr3_length: 14; j_call: TRBJ2-4; d_call: .; clone_size: .; cdr3_aa: CASSYWGAKNIQYF; cdr3_nt: TGTGCCAGCAGTTACTGGGGGGCCAAAAACATTCAGTACTTC
v_call: TRBV24-1; cdr3_length: 18; j_call: TRBJ2-1; d_call: TRBD1; clone_size: few; cdr3_aa: CATSDLQQGLGGDKGQFF; cdr3_nt: TGTGCCACCAGTGATTTGCAGCAAGGGCTAGGGGGCGATAAGGGGCAGTTCTTC
v_call: TRBV5-1; cdr3_length: 14; j_call: TRBJ1-2; d_call: .; clone_size: .; cdr3_aa: CASSNKTGNYGYTF; cdr3_nt: TGCGCCAGCAGTAATAAGACAGGAAACTATGGCTACACCTTC
v_call: TRBV11-2; cdr3_length: 11; j_call: TRBJ2-1; d_call: .; clone_size: many; cdr3_aa: CASSLSPEQFF; cdr3_nt: TGTGCCAGCAGCCTCAGTCCTGAGCAGTTCTTC
v_call: TRBV3-1; cdr3_length: 16; j_call: TRBJ2-1; d_call: .; clone_size: few; cdr3_aa: CASSQGLPGLSNEQFF; cdr3_nt: TGTGCCAGCAGCCAAGGTCTCCCGGGACTCTCTAATGAGCAGTTCTTC
v_call: TRBV10-3; cdr3_length: 17; j_call: TRBJ2-5; d_call: TRBD2; clone_size: few; cdr3_aa: CAISESEHSGPQETQYF; cdr3_nt: TGTGCCATCAGTGAGTCGGAACATAGCGGGCCCCAAGAGACCCAGTACTTC
v_call: TRBV15; cdr3_length: 18; j_call: TRBJ2-6; d_call: TRBD1; clone_size: few; cdr3_aa: CATSRGDRGRSGANVLTF; cdr3_nt: TGTGCCACCAGCAGAGGGGACAGGGGGCGATCTGGGGCCAACGTCCTGACTTTC
v_call: TRBV5-1; cdr3_length: 12; j_call: TRBJ2-1; d_call: .; clone_size: .; cdr3_aa: CASSQGGKEQFF; cdr3_nt: TGCGCCAGCAGCCAAGGAGGGAAGGAGCAGTTCTTC
v_call: TRBV29-1; cdr3_length: 11; j_call: TRBJ2-7; d_call: .; clone_size: few; cdr3_aa: CSVEARNEQYF; cdr3_nt: TGCAGCGTTGAGGCCCGAAACGAGCAGTACTTC
v_call: TRBV28; cdr3_length: 12; j_call: TRBJ2-5; d_call: .; clone_size: once; cdr3_aa: CASSQIRGTQYF; cdr3_nt: TGTGCCAGCAGCCAGATAAGGGGGACCCAGTACTTC
v_call: TRBV5-1; cdr3_length: 14; j_call: TRBJ2-7; d_call: .; clone_size: few; cdr3_aa: CASSLVADLGEQYF; cdr3_nt: TGCGCCAGCAGCTTGGTTGCAGATTTGGGCGAGCAGTACTTC
v_call: TRBV2; cdr3_length: 16; j_call: TRBJ2-5; d_call: .; clone_size: few; cdr3_aa: CATQANQALTKETQYF; cdr3_nt: TGTGCCACCCAAGCAAACCAGGCACTAACAAAAGAGACCCAGTACTTC
v_call: TRBV14; cdr3_length: 13; j_call: TRBJ2-7; d_call: .; clone_size: .; cdr3_aa: CASSPGNGYEQYF; cdr3_nt: TGTGCCAGCAGCCCTGGGAACGGGTACGAGCAGTACTTC
v_call: TRBV6-1; cdr3_length: 17; j_call: TRBJ1-5; d_call: TRBD1; clone_size: few; cdr3_aa: CASSDRVRTGGSQPQHF; cdr3_nt: TGTGCCAGCAGTGATCGTGTTAGGACAGGGGGTTCCCAGCCCCAGCATTTT
v_call: TRBV29-1; cdr3_length: 15; j_call: TRBJ1-1; d_call: .; clone_size: many; cdr3_aa: CSVERERRVNTEAFF; cdr3_nt: TGCAGCGTTGAAAGGGAGAGAAGGGTGAACACTGAAGCTTTCTTT
v_call: TRBV7-2; cdr3_length: 14; j_call: TRBJ2-1; d_call: TRBD2; clone_size: .; cdr3_aa: CASSSGTSGRQPFF; cdr3_nt: TGTGCCAGCAGCTCAGGGACTAGCGGGAGGCAACCGTTCTTC
v_call: TRBV7-9; cdr3_length: 14; j_call: TRBJ2-7; d_call: .; clone_size: few; cdr3_aa: CASSSDMEVDEQYF; cdr3_nt: TGTGCCAGCAGCTCCGACATGGAGGTCGACGAGCAGTACTTC
v_call: TRBV7-9; cdr3_length: 13; j_call: TRBJ2-1; d_call: .; clone_size: many; cdr3_aa: CASSPDSLNEQFF; cdr3_nt: TGTGCCAGCAGTCCGGACAGCCTCAATGAGCAGTTCTTC
v_call: TRBV29-1; cdr3_length: 12; j_call: TRBJ2-3; d_call: .; clone_size: many; cdr3_aa: CSVEDLADTQYF; cdr3_nt: TGCAGCGTTGAAGATCTAGCAGATACGCAGTATTTT
v_call: TRBV18; cdr3_length: 13; j_call: TRBJ1-6; d_call: .; clone_size: .; cdr3_aa: CASSPIYGSPLHF; cdr3_nt: TGTGCCAGCTCACCAATCTACGGTTCACCCCTCCACTTT
v_call: TRBV12-3/TRBV12-4; cdr3_length: 16; j_call: TRBJ1-6; d_call: .; clone_size: .; cdr3_aa: CASSQQSSSYNSPLHF; cdr3_nt: TGTGCCAGCAGTCAGCAATCGAGCTCCTATAATTCACCCCTCCACTTT
v_call: TRBV6-5; cdr3_length: 12; j_call: TRBJ2-7; d_call: .; clone_size: many; cdr3_aa: CASSYGVGEQYF; cdr3_nt: TGTGCCAGCAGTTATGGGGTCGGTGAGCAGTACTTC
v_call: TRBV7-2; cdr3_length: 12; j_call: TRBJ2-1; d_call: .; clone_size: few; cdr3_aa: CASSLDLAQQFF; cdr3_nt: TGTGCCAGCAGCTTAGACTTGGCTCAGCAGTTCTTC
v_call: TRBV6-1; cdr3_length: 16; j_call: TRBJ1-2; d_call: .; clone_size: .; cdr3_aa: CASSHQSKGQGYGYTF; cdr3_nt: TGTGCCAGCAGTCATCAATCGAAGGGCCAGGGCTATGGCTACACCTTC
v_call: TRBV12-3/TRBV12-4; cdr3_length: 13; j_call: TRBJ2-5; d_call: .; clone_size: .; cdr3_aa: CASSQEGQETQYF; cdr3_nt: TGTGCCAGCAGCCAAGAGGGTCAAGAGACCCAGTACTTC
v_call: TRBV18; cdr3_length: 12; j_call: TRBJ1-1; d_call: TRBD1; clone_size: .; cdr3_aa: CASSPYQGGAFF; cdr3_nt: TGTGCCAGCTCACCCTATCAGGGGGGAGCTTTCTTT
v_call: TRBV4-2; cdr3_length: 17; j_call: TRBJ2-6; d_call: .; clone_size: .; cdr3_aa: CASSPSGRSSGANVLTF; cdr3_nt: TGTGCCAGCAGCCCTTCAGGACGGTCCTCTGGGGCCAACGTCCTGACTTTC
v_call: TRBV11-3; cdr3_length: 16; j_call: TRBJ2-2; d_call: TRBD1; clone_size: .; cdr3_aa: CASSLKGAANTGELFF; cdr3_nt: TGTGCCAGCAGCTTAAAGGGGGCTGCGAACACCGGGGAGCTGTTTTTT
v_call: TRBV11-1; cdr3_length: 17; j_call: TRBJ2-4; d_call: .; clone_size: .; cdr3_aa: CASSLANPGLAKNIQYF; cdr3_nt: TGTGCCAGCAGCTTAGCGAACCCCGGACTAGCCAAAAACATTCAGTACTTC
v_call: TRBV3-1; cdr3_length: 17; j_call: TRBJ2-2; d_call: TRBD2; clone_size: .; cdr3_aa: CASSPAGASTNTGELFF; cdr3_nt: TGTGCCAGCAGCCCAGCGGGAGCCTCCACGAACACCGGGGAGCTGTTTTTT
v_call: TRBV10-3; cdr3_length: 15; j_call: TRBJ2-4; d_call: .; clone_size: few; cdr3_aa: CATLGAGTGKNIQYF; cdr3_nt: TGTGCCACTTTGGGGGCTGGAACGGGCAAAAACATTCAGTACTTC